Sequencing of this T cell receptor (beta chain) was carried out in a study of T cells after yellow fever vaccination. A 5'RACE template-switching step, the method used to make TCR cDNA, added a universal primer site and UMIs. TCRdb re-called the 5' RACE reads through MiXCR, storing one row per CDR3 protein. The sample has about 300,000 distinct CDR3 sequences, under 9% seen once. CDR1 is LNHDA and CDR2 is SQIVND in the germline V gene (reference sequence). The CDR3 length is 15 residues. V lost 5 bases, J lost 4 bases, and 8 bases stayed unmatched. V usage is TRBV19 and J usage is TRBJ2-1; TRBD1 matches at 7 bases. This TCR was recovered from a man between 18 and 35 years old who received the YFV17D yellow fever vaccine. This sample comprised CD4+ T cells sorted from PBMCs, obtained 5 days after the yellow fever booster vaccination. The CDR3, as DNA: TGTGCCAGTAGTTTCCGGGACAGAGAGTACAATGAGCAGTTCTTC. Its protein product is CASSFRDREYNEQFF.